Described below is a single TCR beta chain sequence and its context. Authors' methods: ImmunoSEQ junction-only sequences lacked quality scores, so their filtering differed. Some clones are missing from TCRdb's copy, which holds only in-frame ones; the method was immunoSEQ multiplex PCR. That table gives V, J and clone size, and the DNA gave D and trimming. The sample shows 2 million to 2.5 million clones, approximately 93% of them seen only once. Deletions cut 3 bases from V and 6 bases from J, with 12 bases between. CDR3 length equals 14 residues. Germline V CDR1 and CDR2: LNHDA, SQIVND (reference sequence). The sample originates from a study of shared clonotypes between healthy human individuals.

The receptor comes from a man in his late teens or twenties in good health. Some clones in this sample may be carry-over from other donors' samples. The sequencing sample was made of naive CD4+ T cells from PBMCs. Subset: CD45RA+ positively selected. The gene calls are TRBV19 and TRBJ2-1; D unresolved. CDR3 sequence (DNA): TGTGCCAGTAGTATCGCTGGAAGACCCAATGAGCAGTTCTTC. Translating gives CASSIAGRPNEQFF.